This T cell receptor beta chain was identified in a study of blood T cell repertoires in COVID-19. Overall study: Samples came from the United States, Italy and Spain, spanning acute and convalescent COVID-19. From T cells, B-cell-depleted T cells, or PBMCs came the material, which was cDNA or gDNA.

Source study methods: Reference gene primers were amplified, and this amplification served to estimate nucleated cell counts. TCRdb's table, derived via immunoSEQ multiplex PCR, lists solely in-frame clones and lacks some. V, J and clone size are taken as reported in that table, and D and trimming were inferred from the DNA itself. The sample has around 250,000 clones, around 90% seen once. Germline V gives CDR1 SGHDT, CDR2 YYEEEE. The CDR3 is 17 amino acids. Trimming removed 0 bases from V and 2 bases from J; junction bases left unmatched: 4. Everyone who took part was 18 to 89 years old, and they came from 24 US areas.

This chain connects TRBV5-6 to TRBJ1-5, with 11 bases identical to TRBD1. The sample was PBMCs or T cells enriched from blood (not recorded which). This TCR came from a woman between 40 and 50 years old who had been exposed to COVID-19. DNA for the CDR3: TGTGCCAGCAGCTTGGGGACAGGGGGCGGACGCAATCAGCCCCAGCATTTT. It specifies CASSLGTGGGRNQPQHF.